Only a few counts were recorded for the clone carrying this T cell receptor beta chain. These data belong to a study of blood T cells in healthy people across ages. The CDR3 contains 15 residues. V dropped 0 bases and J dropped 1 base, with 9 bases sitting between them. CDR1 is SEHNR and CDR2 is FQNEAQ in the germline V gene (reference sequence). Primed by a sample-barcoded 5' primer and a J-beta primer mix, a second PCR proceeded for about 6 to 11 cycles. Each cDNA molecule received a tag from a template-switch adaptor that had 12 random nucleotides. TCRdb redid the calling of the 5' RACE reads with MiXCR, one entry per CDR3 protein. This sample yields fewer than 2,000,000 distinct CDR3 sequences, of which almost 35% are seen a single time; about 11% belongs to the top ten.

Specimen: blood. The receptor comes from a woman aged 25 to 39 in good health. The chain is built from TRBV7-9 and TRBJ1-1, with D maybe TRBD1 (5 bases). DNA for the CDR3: TGTGCCAGCAGCTTAGCGTCTCAGGGGAACACTGAAGCTTTCTTT. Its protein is CASSLASQGNTEAFF.